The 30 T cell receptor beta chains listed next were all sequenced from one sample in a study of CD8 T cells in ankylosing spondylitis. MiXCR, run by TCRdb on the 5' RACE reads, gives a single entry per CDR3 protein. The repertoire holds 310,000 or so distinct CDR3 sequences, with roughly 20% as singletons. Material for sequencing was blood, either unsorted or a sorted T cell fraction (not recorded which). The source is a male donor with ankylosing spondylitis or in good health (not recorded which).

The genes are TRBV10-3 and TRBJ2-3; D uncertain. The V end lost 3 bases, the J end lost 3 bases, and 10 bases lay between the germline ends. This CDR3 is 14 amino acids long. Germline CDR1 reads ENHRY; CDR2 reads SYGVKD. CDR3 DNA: TGTGCCATCAGTGATTTGGGGTTGACAGATACGCAGTATTTT. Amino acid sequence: CAISDLGLTDTQYF.

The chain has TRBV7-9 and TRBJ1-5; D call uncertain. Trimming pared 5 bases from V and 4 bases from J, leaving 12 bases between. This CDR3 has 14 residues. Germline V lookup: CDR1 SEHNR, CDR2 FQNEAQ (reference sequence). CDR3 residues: CASSAAASNQPQHF. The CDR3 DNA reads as TGTGCCAGCAGCGCTGCAGCGAGTAATCAGCCCCAGCATTTT.

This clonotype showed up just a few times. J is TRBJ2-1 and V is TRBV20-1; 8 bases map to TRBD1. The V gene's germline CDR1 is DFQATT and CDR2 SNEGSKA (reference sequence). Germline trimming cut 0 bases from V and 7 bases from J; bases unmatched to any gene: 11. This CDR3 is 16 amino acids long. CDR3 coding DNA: TGCAGTGCTAGAGATGGAGGACAGGGTTACTGGAATGAGCAGTTCTTC. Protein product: CSARDGGQGYWNEQFF.

The CDR3, as DNA: TGTGCCATCAGTGAGACCGCAGGAGGCCCCCTTTACAATGAGCAGTTCTTC. Its protein product is CAISETAGGPLYNEQFF. This chain links TRBV10-3 with TRBJ2-1, with D maybe TRBD2 (5 bases). V gave up 2 bases and J gave up 4 bases, with 18 bases separating them. This CDR3 has 17 residues. Germline assignment: CDR1 ENHRY and CDR2 SYGVKD.

Written as DNA, the CDR3 is TGCAGTGCTATCGTGGCCGGGACTAGCTTTAGCGCAGATACGCAGTATTTT. Translating it yields CSAIVAGTSFSADTQYF. This chain joins TRBV20-1 and TRBJ2-3, with 9 bases that match TRBD2. V was pared by 4 bases and J by 4 bases, with 15 bases of the junction left unmatched. This CDR3 region has 17 residues. The germline gives CDR1 DFQATT, CDR2 SNEGSKA (reference sequence).

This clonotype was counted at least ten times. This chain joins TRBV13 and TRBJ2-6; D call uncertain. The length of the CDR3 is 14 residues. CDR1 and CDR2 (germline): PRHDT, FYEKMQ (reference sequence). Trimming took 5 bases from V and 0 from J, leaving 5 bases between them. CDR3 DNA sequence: TGTGCCAGCAGCCTCCCCTCTGGGGCCAACGTCCTGACTTTC. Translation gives CASSLPSGANVLTF.

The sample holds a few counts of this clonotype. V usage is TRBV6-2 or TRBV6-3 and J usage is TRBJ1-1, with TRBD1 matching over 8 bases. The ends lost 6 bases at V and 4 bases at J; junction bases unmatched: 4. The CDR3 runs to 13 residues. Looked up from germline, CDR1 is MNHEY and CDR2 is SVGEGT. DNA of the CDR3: TGTGCCAGCAGACAGGGGGGCGGCACTGAAGCTTTCTTT. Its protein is CASRQGGGTEAFF.

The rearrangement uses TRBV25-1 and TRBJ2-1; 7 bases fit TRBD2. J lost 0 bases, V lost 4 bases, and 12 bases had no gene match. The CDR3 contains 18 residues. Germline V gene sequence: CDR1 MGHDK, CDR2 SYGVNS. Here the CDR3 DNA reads TGTGCCAGCAGTGGGCCCCTCGGCGGCGGGAGCTCCTACAATGAGCAGTTCTTC. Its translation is CASSGPLGGGSSYNEQFF.

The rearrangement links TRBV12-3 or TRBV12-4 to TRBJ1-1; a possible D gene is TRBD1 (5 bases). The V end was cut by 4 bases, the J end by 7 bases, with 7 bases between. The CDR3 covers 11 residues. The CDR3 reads CASSWGSEAFF. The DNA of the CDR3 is TGTGCCAGCAGTTGGGGCAGTGAAGCTTTCTTT.

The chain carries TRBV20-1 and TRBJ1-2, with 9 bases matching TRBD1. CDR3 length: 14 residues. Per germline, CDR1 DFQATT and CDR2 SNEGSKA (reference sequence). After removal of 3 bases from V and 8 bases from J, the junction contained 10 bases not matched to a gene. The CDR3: CSARRSGTGKGYTF. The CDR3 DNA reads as TGCAGTGCTAGGCGATCCGGGACAGGGAAAGGCTACACCTTC.

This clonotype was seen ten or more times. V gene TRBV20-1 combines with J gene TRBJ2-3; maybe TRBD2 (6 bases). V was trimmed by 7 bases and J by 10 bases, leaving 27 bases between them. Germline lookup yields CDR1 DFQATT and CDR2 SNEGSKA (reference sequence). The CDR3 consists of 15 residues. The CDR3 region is CSVPDHGGTTSAQYF. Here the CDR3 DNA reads TGCAGTGTTCCAGATCATGGGGGGACCACTTCAGCGCAGTATTTT.

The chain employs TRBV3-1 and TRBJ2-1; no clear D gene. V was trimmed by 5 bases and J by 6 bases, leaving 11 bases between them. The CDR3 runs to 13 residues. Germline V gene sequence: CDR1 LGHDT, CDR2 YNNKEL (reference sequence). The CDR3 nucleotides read TGTGCCAGCAGCTTCAGGTGGTCCAATGAGCAGTTCTTC. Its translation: CASSFRWSNEQFF.

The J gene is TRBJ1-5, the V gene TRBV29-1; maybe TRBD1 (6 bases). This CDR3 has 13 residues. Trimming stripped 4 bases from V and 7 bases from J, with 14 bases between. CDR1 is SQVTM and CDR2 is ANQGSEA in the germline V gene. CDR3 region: CSVVQGLGQPQHF. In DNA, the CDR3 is TGCAGCGTTGTACAGGGTCTGGGCCAGCCCCAGCATTTT. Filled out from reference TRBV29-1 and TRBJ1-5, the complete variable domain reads SAVISQKPSRDICQRGTSLTIQCQVDSQVTMMFWYRQQPGQSLTLIATANQGSEATYESGFVIDKFPISRPNLTFSTLTVSNMSPEDSSIYLCSVVQGLGQPQHFGDGTRLSIL.

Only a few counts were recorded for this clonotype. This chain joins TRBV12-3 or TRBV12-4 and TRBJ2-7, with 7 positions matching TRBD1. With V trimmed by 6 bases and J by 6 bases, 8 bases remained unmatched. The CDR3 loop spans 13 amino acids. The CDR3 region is CASSPRQGGEQYV. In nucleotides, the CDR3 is TGTGCCAGCAGCCCCCGACAGGGTGGCGAGCAGTACGTC.

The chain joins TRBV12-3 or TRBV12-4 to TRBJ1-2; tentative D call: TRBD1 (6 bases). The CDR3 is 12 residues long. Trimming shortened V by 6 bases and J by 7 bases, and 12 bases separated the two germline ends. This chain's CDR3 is CASSSGTLGYTF. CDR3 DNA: TGTGCCAGCAGCTCGGGGACACTTGGCTACACCTTC.

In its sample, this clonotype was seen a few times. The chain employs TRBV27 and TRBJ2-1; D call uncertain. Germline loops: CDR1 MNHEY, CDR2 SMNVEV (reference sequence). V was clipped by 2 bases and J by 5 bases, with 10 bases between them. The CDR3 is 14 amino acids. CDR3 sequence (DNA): TGTGCCAGCAGTTTAGGACGGCAGCACAATGAGCAGTTCTTC. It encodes CASSLGRQHNEQFF.

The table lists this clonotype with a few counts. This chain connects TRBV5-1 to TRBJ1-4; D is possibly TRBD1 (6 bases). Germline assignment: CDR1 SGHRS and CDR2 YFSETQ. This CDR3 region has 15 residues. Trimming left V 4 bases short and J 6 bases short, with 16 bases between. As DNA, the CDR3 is TGCGCCAGCAGCCCTGAAACAGGGAGGGATGAAAAACTGTTTTTT. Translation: CASSPETGRDEKLFF.

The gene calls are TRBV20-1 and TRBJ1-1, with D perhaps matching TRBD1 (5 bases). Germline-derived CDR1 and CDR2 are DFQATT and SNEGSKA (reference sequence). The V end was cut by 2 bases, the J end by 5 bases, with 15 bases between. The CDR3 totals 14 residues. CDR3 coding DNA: TGCAGTGCTAGACGACCAGGGCCTGGGACTGAAGCTTTCTTT. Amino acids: CSARRPGPGTEAFF.

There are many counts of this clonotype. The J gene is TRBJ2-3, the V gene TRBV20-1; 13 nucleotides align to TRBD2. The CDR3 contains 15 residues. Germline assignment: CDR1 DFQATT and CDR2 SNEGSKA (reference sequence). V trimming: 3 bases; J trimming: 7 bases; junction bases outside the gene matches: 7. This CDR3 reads CSASKPGLAGNTQYF. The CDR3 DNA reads TGCAGTGCTAGTAAACCGGGACTAGCGGGGAATACGCAGTATTTT.

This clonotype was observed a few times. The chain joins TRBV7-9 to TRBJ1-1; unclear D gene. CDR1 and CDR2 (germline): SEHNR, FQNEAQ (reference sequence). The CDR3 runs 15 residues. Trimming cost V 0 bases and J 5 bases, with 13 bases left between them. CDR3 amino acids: CASSLALSMGTEAFF. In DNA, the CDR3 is TGTGCCAGCAGCTTAGCGCTGTCTATGGGGACTGAAGCTTTCTTT.

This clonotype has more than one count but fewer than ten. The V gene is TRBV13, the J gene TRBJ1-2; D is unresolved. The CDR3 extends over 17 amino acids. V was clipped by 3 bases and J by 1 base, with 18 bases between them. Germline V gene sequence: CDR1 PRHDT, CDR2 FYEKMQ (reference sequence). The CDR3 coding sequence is TGTGCCAGCAGCTTGGCGGCAGCCATCCGTGATAACTATGGCTACACCTTC. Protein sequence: CASSLAAAIRDNYGYTF.

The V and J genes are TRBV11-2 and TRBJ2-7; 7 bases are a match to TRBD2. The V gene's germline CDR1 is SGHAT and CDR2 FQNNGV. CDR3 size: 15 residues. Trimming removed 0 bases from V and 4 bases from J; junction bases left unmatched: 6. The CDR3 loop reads CASSLDRGGGYEQYV. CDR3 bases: TGTGCCAGCAGCTTAGATCGAGGCGGGGGTTACGAGCAGTACGTC.

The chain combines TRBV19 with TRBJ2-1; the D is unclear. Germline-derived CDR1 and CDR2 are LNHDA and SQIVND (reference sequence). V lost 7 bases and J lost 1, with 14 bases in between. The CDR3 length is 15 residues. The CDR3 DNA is TGTGCCAGTACCGTGCAGGCGTCGTCCTACAATGAGCAGTTCTTC. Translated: CASTVQASSYNEQFF.

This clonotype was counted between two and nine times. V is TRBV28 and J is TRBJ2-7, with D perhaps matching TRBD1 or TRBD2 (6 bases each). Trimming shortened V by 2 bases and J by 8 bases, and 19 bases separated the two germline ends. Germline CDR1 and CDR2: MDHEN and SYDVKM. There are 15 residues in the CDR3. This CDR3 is CASSLGLVGGAKQYV. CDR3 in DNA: TGTGCCAGCAGTTTAGGGTTGGTGGGGGGCGCGAAGCAGTACGTC.

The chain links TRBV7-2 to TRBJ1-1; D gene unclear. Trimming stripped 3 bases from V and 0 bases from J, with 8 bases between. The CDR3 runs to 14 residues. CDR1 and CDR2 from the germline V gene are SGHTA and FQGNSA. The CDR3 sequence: CASSLTLMNTEAFF. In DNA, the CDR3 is TGTGCCAGCAGCTTGACACTAATGAACACTGAAGCTTTCTTT.

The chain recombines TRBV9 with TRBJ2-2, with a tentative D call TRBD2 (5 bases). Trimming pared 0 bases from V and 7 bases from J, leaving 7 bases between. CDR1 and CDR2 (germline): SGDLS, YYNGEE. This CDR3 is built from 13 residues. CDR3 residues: CASSVVGDGELFF. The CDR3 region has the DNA TGTGCCAGCAGCGTAGTGGGAGACGGGGAGCTGTTTTTT. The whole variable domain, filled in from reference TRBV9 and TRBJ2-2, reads DSGVTQTPKHLITATGQRVTLRCSPRSGDLSVYWYQQSLDQGLQFLIQYYNGEERAKGNILERFSAQQFPDLHSELNLSSLELGDSALYFCASSVVGDGELFFGEGSRLTVL.

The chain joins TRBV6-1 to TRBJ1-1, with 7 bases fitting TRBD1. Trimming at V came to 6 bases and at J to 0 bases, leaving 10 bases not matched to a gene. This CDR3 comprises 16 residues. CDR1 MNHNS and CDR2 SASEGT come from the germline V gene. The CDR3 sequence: CASRRDSRHMNTEAFF. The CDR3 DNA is TGTGCCAGCAGAAGGGACAGCCGTCACATGAACACTGAAGCTTTCTTT.

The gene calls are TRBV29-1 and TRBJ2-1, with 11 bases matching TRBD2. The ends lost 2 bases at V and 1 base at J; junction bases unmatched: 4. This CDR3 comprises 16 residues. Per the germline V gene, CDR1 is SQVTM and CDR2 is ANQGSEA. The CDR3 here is CSVEPTSGRSYNEQFF. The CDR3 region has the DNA TGCAGCGTTGAACCTACTAGCGGGAGATCCTACAATGAGCAGTTCTTC.

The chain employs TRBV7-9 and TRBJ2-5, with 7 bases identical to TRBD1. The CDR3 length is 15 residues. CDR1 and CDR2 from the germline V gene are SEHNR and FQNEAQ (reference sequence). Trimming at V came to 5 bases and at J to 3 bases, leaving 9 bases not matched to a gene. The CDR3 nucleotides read TGTGCCAGCAGCCACGAGACAGGGTTCGAAGAGACCCAGTACTTC. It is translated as CASSHETGFEETQYF.

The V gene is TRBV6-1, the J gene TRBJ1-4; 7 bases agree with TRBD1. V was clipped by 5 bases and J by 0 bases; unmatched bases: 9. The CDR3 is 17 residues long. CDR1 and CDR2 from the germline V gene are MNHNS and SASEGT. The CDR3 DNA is TGTGCCAGCAGTACAATGACAGGGAGGACAACTAATGAAAAACTGTTTTTT. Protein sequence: CASSTMTGRTTNEKLFF.